A single sample is the source of the 30 T cell receptor beta chains below, sequenced in a study of a mutant IDH1 vaccine in newly diagnosed glioma. As for time point: baseline, week 1 (first vaccination visit). Treatment given: pre-vaccination baseline after standard-of-care therapy. Some clones are missing from TCRdb's copy, which holds only in-frame ones; the method was immunoSEQ multiplex PCR. The sample lists 20,000 to 25,000 clones, about nine tenths occurring once. The starting material was PBMCs, obtained from a glioma patient treated with radiotherapy, temozolomide or both. These receptors originate from a young man with glioma.

On this clone: Mismatch with germline at one junction end may stem from a read error. The chain joins TRBV5-1 to TRBJ2-7, with D perhaps TRBD2 (6 bases). Germline CDR1 and CDR2: SGHRS and YFSETQ. The CDR3 runs to 14 residues. The CDR3 spells CASSSEGSPYEQYF. The CDR3 nucleotides are TGTGCCAGCAGCTCGGAGGGTAGTCCCTACGAGCAGTACTTC.

CDR3 sequence reads: CASSLAGHEQFF. In DNA, the CDR3 is TGTGCCAGCAGCTTGGCCGGCCATGAGCAGTTCTTC. The chain combines TRBV5-8 with TRBJ2-1; D is unresolved. There are 12 residues in the CDR3. Germline V gene data show CDR1 as SGHTS and CDR2 as YDEGEE. Trimming pared 0 bases from V and 8 bases from J, leaving 6 bases between.

The chain links TRBV19 to TRBJ1-5; D call uncertain. Germline CDR1 is LNHDA and CDR2 is SQIVND (reference sequence). V was clipped by 2 bases and J by 0 bases, with 8 bases between them. The CDR3 contains 15 residues. The CDR3 bases are TGTGCCAGTAGTATAACCGGGTATAGCAATCAGCCCCAGCATTTT. Translating gives CASSITGYSNQPQHF.

Only a few counts were recorded for this clone. Here the CDR3 DNA reads TGTGCCAGCAGCTTATCGGGAACCGAAGAGACCCAGTACTTC. It is translated as CASSLSGTEETQYF. The genes are TRBV7-2 and TRBJ2-5; perhaps TRBD2 as D (5 bases). V lost 2 bases and J 3 bases, leaving 10 bases between the germline ends. Germline assignment: CDR1 SGHTA and CDR2 FQGNSA. The CDR3 runs to 14 residues.

V usage is TRBV18 and J usage is TRBJ2-5, with 7 positions matching TRBD1. The last part of the DNA fits TRBJ2-7 better; the J call may be wrong. Germline-derived CDR1 and CDR2 are KGHSH and LQKENI. The CDR3 extends over 14 amino acids. The CDR3 nucleotides read TGTGCCAGCTCACCCGGGACAGTCTCCTACGAGCAGTACTTC. It translates to CASSPGTVSYEQYF.

The chain has TRBV4-1 and TRBJ1-5; D possibly corresponds to TRBD1 (6 bases). V was clipped by 0 bases and J by 7 bases, with 16 bases between them. The CDR3 contains 16 residues. Per germline, CDR1 MGHRA and CDR2 YSYEKL. The CDR3 nucleotides read TGCGCCAGCAGCCAAGATGAAGGACAGAGAGGACAGCCCCAGCATTTT. Protein: CASSQDEGQRGQPQHF.

The chain carries TRBV5-1 and TRBJ2-7; 7 nucleotides match TRBD2. CDR3 length equals 15 residues. Losses at the gene ends were 0 bases for V and 6 bases for J; bases not matched to a gene: 9. Germline CDR1 SGHRS, CDR2 YFSETQ. The CDR3: CASSLVGGITREQYF. The CDR3 DNA follows: TGCGCCAGCAGCTTGGTCGGGGGGATCACCCGCGAGCAGTACTTC.

The table lists this clone with a count of one. V is TRBV29-1 and J is TRBJ2-3; possibly TRBD1 for D (6 bases). This CDR3 is built from 13 residues. CDR1 SQVTM and CDR2 ANQGSEA come from the germline V gene. Trimming took off 8 bases at V and 2 bases at J, with 14 bases between the two ends. CDR3 DNA: TGCAGCTCCCGAGGGGGAATCACAGATACGCAGTATTTT. Translation: CSSRGGITDTQYF.

The J gene is TRBJ2-1, the V gene TRBV29-1; 10 bases are a match to TRBD2. The germline gives CDR1 SQVTM, CDR2 ANQGSEA. V lost 4 bases and J lost 7; bases outside the gene matches: 13. The CDR3 spans 16 residues. The CDR3 DNA sequence: TGCAGCGTTGCTAGCGGGAGCCGGCTCCTACGGAATGAGCAGTTCTTC. Its protein is CSVASGSRLLRNEQFF.

The V and J genes are TRBV7-2 and TRBJ1-5; D not certain. The CDR3 covers 13 residues. Germline V gives CDR1 SGHTA, CDR2 FQGNSA. V lost 5 bases and J 7 bases, leaving 12 bases between the germline ends. The CDR3 bases are TGTGCCAGCAGCGTAGACCATATACAGCCCCAGCATTTT. This translates into CASSVDHIQPQHF.

The chain couples TRBV30 to TRBJ1-6; tentative D call: TRBD1 (5 bases). Germline assignment: CDR1 GTSNPN and CDR2 SVGIG (reference sequence). The CDR3 has 14 residues. V was pared by 0 bases and J by 9 bases, with 12 bases between. CDR3 residues: CAWSVSGSSSPLHF. The CDR3 nucleotides read TGTGCCTGGAGTGTCTCAGGGTCCTCTTCACCCCTCCACTTT. Using reference TRBV30 and TRBJ1-6 for the parts outside the CDR3, the full variable domain is SQTIHQWPATLVQPVGSPLSLECTVEGTSNPNLYWYRQAAGRGLQLLFYSVGIGQISSEVPQNLSASRPQDRQFILSSKKLLLSDSGFYLCAWSVSGSSSPLHFGNGTRLTVT.

This chain links TRBV15 with TRBJ2-1; unclear D gene. The CDR3 totals 13 residues. From germline, CDR1 is LNHNV and CDR2 YYDKDF (reference sequence). V lost 3 bases, J lost 7 bases, and 10 bases lay in between. The DNA for the CDR3 is TGTGCCACCAGCAGCCTAAGTGTAAATGAGCAGTTCTTC. Translating gives CATSSLSVNEQFF.

The chain is built from TRBV27 and TRBJ1-1; 7 bases are shared with TRBD1. J was trimmed by 7 bases and V by 5 bases; bases with no gene match: 7. Germline CDR1 and CDR2: MNHEY and SMNVEV (reference sequence). The length of the CDR3 is 13 residues. CDR3 sequence: CASSLPGGFEAFF. The CDR3 DNA follows: TGTGCCAGCAGTCTTCCAGGGGGGTTTGAAGCTTTCTTT.

V gene TRBV6-5 combines with J gene TRBJ2-7, with D perhaps being TRBD1 or TRBD2 (6 bases each). V was cut by 4 bases and J by 5 bases, with 18 bases left in between. The germline gives CDR1 MNHEY, CDR2 SVGAGI. This CDR3 has 15 residues. The CDR3 is CASSSPSGAENEQYF. The CDR3 nucleotides are TGTGCCAGCAGTTCCCCCTCGGGGGCTGAAAACGAGCAGTACTTC.

The chain employs TRBV6-1 and TRBJ1-5; D unresolved. This CDR3 has 14 amino acids. Germline lookup yields CDR1 MNHNS and CDR2 SASEGT. Trimming removed 6 bases at V and 0 bases at J, with 9 bases between. DNA of the CDR3: TGTGCCAGCAGGGACGGTTATAGCAATCAGCCCCAGCATTTT. Translated, it gives CASRDGYSNQPQHF.

The chain uses TRBV13 and TRBJ2-1; TRBD2 agrees at 8 bases. The CDR3 sequence is 15 residues long. Trimming at V came to 4 bases and at J to 2 bases, leaving 4 bases not matched to a gene. Germline assignment: CDR1 PRHDT and CDR2 FYEKMQ (reference sequence). In DNA form, the CDR3 reads TGTGCCAGCAGCTCAACTAGCGGTCCCTACAATGAGCAGTTCTTC. Translating it yields CASSSTSGPYNEQFF.

The chain links TRBV2 to TRBJ2-3, with D perhaps matching TRBD1 or TRBD2 (5 bases each). V was trimmed by 6 bases and J by 0 bases, leaving 13 bases between them. The CDR3 loop spans 15 amino acids. CDR1 is SNHLY, CDR2 FYNNEI, per germline. This CDR3 reads CASRGEIASTDTQYF. The CDR3 DNA reads TGTGCCAGCAGGGGGGAGATCGCAAGCACAGATACGCAGTATTTT.

The rearrangement links TRBV23-1 to TRBJ1-5; no reliable D call. TRBV23-1 is treated as an ORF (open reading frame) with a function not yet certain. This CDR3 has 14 amino acids. With 1 base removed from V and 5 bases from J, the gap between germline ends came to 9 bases. The CDR3 region has the DNA TGCGCCAGCAGTCAATTCCTTGCCTATCAGCCCCAGCATTTT. Residues: CASSQFLAYQPQHF.

The CDR3 DNA reads as TGCGCCAGCAGCCCAGATGACAGGGCAATCGAGCAGTACTTC. Translation: CASSPDDRAIEQYF. The chain has TRBV5-1 and TRBJ2-7, with 7 bases matching TRBD1. The CDR3 runs to 14 residues. In germline, CDR1 is SGHRS, CDR2 YFSETQ. Losses at the gene ends were 4 bases for V and 6 bases for J; bases not matched to a gene: 10. Together with reference TRBV5-1 and TRBJ2-7, the CDR3 gives the full variable domain: KAGVTQTPRYLIKTRGQQVTLSCSPISGHRSVSWYQQTPGQGLQFLFEYFSETQRNKGNFPGRFSGRQFSNSRSEMNVSTLELGDSALYLCASSPDDRAIEQYFGPGTRLTVT.

V and J are TRBV29-1 and TRBJ1-1; D is ambiguous. V was clipped by 4 bases and J by 0 bases, with 9 bases between them. The CDR3 runs to 13 residues. Germline values: CDR1 SQVTM, CDR2 ANQGSEA. Here the CDR3 reads CSVVSRLNTEAFF. CDR3 DNA: TGCAGCGTTGTTAGCAGATTGAACACTGAAGCTTTCTTT. Full variable domain (remainder filled in from reference TRBV29-1 and TRBJ1-1): SAVISQKPSRDICQRGTSLTIQCQVDSQVTMMFWYRQQPGQSLTLIATANQGSEATYESGFVIDKFPISRPNLTFSTLTVSNMSPEDSSIYLCSVVSRLNTEAFFGQGTRLTVV.

The chain links TRBV5-1 to TRBJ1-1, with TRBD1 identical over 8 bases. The CDR3 runs to 15 residues. Germline loops: CDR1 SGHRS, CDR2 YFSETQ. Losses at the gene ends were 2 bases for V and 6 bases for J; bases not matched to a gene: 9. The CDR3 DNA sequence: TGCGCCAGCAGCTTTCCGACAGGGGAAAGCGCTGAAGCTTTCTTT. Translating gives CASSFPTGESAEAFF. Full variable domain (remainder filled in from reference TRBV5-1 and TRBJ1-1): KAGVTQTPRYLIKTRGQQVTLSCSPISGHRSVSWYQQTPGQGLQFLFEYFSETQRNKGNFPGRFSGRQFSNSRSEMNVSTLELGDSALYLCASSFPTGESAEAFFGQGTRLTVV.

V and J are TRBV7-2 and TRBJ1-1, with D possibly being TRBD1 (6 bases). The V and J ends lost 2 bases and 0 bases respectively, with 7 bases between them. The CDR3 spans 14 residues. Germline V gene lookup returns CDR1 SGHTA and CDR2 FQGNSA. CDR3 DNA: TGTGCCAGCAGCTTACAGGGGTTGAACACTGAAGCTTTCTTT. Its protein is CASSLQGLNTEAFF. The full variable domain, in which reference TRBV7-2 and TRBJ1-1 provide the parts outside the CDR3, is GAGVSQSPSNKVTEKGKDVELRCDPISGHTALYWYRQSLGQGLEFLIYFQGNSAPDKSGLPSDRFSAERTGGSVSTLTIQRTQQEDSAVYLCASSLQGLNTEAFFGQGTRLTVV.

The J gene is TRBJ1-5, the V gene TRBV6-5; 7 bases agree with TRBD1. Germline CDR1 is MNHEY and CDR2 is SVGAGI. The trim removed 6 bases at V and 4 bases at J, leaving 6 bases unmatched. The CDR3 runs to 14 residues. In nucleotides, the CDR3 is TGTGCCAGCAGCTCCGACAGGGCAAATCAGCCCCAGCATTTT. The encoded protein is CASSSDRANQPQHF.

The chain carries TRBV29-1 and TRBJ2-1; 12 nucleotides match TRBD2. This CDR3 spans 11 amino acids. With V trimmed by 7 bases and J by 14 bases, 6 bases remained unmatched. Germline V gene data show CDR1 as SQVTM and CDR2 as ANQGSEA. The CDR3 loop reads CSASGRAGEFF. The CDR3 region has the DNA TGCAGCGCTAGCGGGAGGGCCGGGGAGTTCTTC.

In its sample, this clone was seen once. This rearrangement joins TRBV7-9 to TRBJ1-1; D is uncertain. Looked up from germline, CDR1 is SEHNR and CDR2 is FQNEAQ (reference sequence). The germline V and J ends were trimmed by 4 bases and 3 bases, with 9 bases remaining between them. This CDR3 region has 13 residues. The CDR3 protein is CASSSQIYTEAFF. For the CDR3, the DNA is TGTGCCAGCAGCTCCCAGATTTACACTGAAGCTTTCTTT.

This clone appeared once. The V gene is TRBV27, the J gene TRBJ2-5; no reliable D call. The CDR3 length is 13 residues. Trimming took 5 bases from V and 5 from J, leaving 12 bases between them. Per germline, CDR1 MNHEY and CDR2 SMNVEV (reference sequence). The CDR3 nucleotides are TGTGCCAGCAGTCCAACGGTGGAGGAGACCCAGTACTTC. Translated, it gives CASSPTVEETQYF.

The chain combines TRBV19 with TRBJ2-2; 12 nucleotides line up with TRBD1. Germline CDR1 LNHDA, CDR2 SQIVND (reference sequence). Germline trimming cut 1 base from V and 5 bases from J; bases unmatched to any gene: 11. The CDR3 has 19 amino acids. The CDR3 spells CASSIGPLGTGGRTGELFF. The CDR3 DNA reads TGTGCCAGTAGTATAGGCCCCTTGGGGACAGGGGGCCGGACCGGGGAGCTGTTTTTT.

V gene TRBV7-9 combines with J gene TRBJ1-2; the match to TRBD1 covers 7 bases. The V segment lost 5 bases and the J segment 4 bases; nucleotides outside the gene matches: 7. The CDR3 is made up of 14 amino acids. From germline, CDR1 is SEHNR and CDR2 FQNEAQ (reference sequence). CDR3 region: CASSLGTVSYGYTF. The CDR3 nucleotides are TGTGCCAGCAGCCTCGGGACAGTTAGCTATGGCTACACCTTC. Combining the CDR3 with reference TRBV7-9 and TRBJ1-2 gives the whole variable domain DTGVSQNPRHKITKRGQNVTFRCDPISEHNRLYWYRQTLGQGPEFLTYFQNEAQLEKSRLLSDRFSAERPKGSFSTLEIQRTEQGDSAMYLCASSLGTVSYGYTFGSGTRLTVV.

On this clone itself: The junction differs from germline at one of its ends, possibly a read error. The chain uses TRBV4-1 and TRBJ1-2; TRBD1 aligns across 8 bases. The CDR3 is made up of 13 amino acids. Germline CDR1 reads MGHRA; CDR2 reads YSYEKL. The CDR3 sequence: CTSSQGAGFGYTF. The DNA for the CDR3 is TGCACCAGCAGCCAGGGGGCAGGGTTTGGCTACACCTTC.

The rearrangement links TRBV2 to TRBJ2-2; 7 bases fit TRBD2. Unmatched junction bases numbered 7, after V lost 7 bases and J lost 5 bases. The germline CDR1 and CDR2 sequences are SNHLY and FYNNEI. The CDR3 has 14 amino acids. CDR3 nucleotides: TGTGCCAGCACGAGGGAGGGAGGGACCGGGGAGCTGTTTTTT. Its protein is CASTREGGTGELFF.